One T cell receptor beta chain is described in this entry. Its antigen is undetermined. Gene and germline names: mouse. The read terminates 4 residues before the CDR3 end, so the remaining end is supplied by the germline J gene. The same CDR3 arises from other DNA sequences in this sample as well. The data are from a study of CD8+ T cells in alopecia areata. In the study overall: C3H/HeJ donors with spontaneous alopecia, about 6-12 months old, supplied skin grafts to 7-10-week-old female C3H/HeJ mice. Study outcomes and limitations: Normal-skin resident alphabeta T cells also appear among scalp sample sequences.

Sorting of pooled cutaneous lymph node cells was based on CD4, CD8alpha, NKG2D, NKG2ACE and other markers. The CDR3 covers 16 residues. Germline CDR1 and CDR2: SNHLY and FYNGKV (reference sequence). With 3 bases clipped from V and 0 bases from J, the junction kept 1 base outside the gene matches. RNA extraction was followed by reverse transcription into cDNA, which acted as the sequencing template. Measured with immunoSEQ multiplex PCR; TCRdb has only the in-frame clones, and not every one. This repertoire lists more than 250,000 clones without singletons; more than 0.95% sits in the top ten. The clonotype originates from a C3H/HeJ mouse with alopecia areata. These mice share the MHC haplotype H2-k. Sequenced input: CD4+ T cells sorted from a lymph node. The chain couples TRBV3 to TRBJ2-5; TRBD2 matches at 12 bases. This CDR3 is CASSLGTGGNQDTQYF. The CDR3 bases that were read are TGTGCCAGCAGCTTGGGGACTGGGGGGAACCAAGAC.